The rows below give T cell receptor beta chains drawn from one sample of a study of blood T cells in healthy people across ages. Via MiXCR, TCRdb re-called the 5' RACE reads, giving one row per CDR3 protein. The sample consists of some 1.8 million distinct CDR3 sequences, around 42% of them appearing once. The sequencing input was blood. These receptors were collected from a human donor in good health. CDR3s leave out the opening cysteine and the closing phenylalanine or tryptophan. The D gene is left open where the match is weak. Where a row states a size, it is once, few, many or the class of an expanded clone; other rows omit it.

V gene	clone size	D gene	J gene	CDR3 protein
TRBV24-1	many	.	TRBJ2-3	ATSDFGEATDTQY
TRBV28	.	TRBD2	TRBJ2-1	ASSAGTSGIIEQF
TRBV4-3	.	.	TRBJ2-5	ASSQQTLVSGETQY
TRBV7-2	.	TRBD1	TRBJ2-7	ASSLHGTAQFGQY
TRBV7-2	.	.	TRBJ1-2	ASSLALGGRYGYT
TRBV7-8	.	.	TRBJ1-2	ASSLERYYGYT
TRBV7-6	.	.	TRBJ2-5	ASSLIATGPETQY
TRBV29-1	few	TRBD1	TRBJ1-2	SVGLGQGSST
TRBV15	.	.	TRBJ1-1	ATSREHQYTEAF
TRBV6-6	.	.	TRBJ2-2	ASSYSMSTGELF
TRBV5-1	.	TRBD1	TRBJ2-3	ASSRGGQGDTQY
TRBV5-6	.	TRBD1	.	ASSTLIDRDDEQY
TRBV6-5	.	.	TRBJ1-5	ASNWWAWEGLGNQPQH
TRBV5-6	.	TRBD1	TRBJ2-7	ASSPGTGFRYEQY
TRBV4-1	few	.	TRBJ1-6	ASSQVKQILVNSPLH
TRBV5-1	few	.	TRBJ1-2	ASSTREGNGYT
TRBV11-3	.	.	TRBJ2-1	ASSLAGTDLNEQF
TRBV20-1	.	TRBD1	TRBJ1-1	SARRGVTNTEAF
TRBV5-1	.	.	TRBJ2-1	ASSIEPIGQGSNNEQF
TRBV4-1	few	.	TRBJ1-1	ASRREILRVTEAF
TRBV3-1	.	TRBD2	TRBJ2-7	ASSQGASGGYEQY
TRBV7-2	once	.	TRBJ2-3	ASSSTRVPDTQY
TRBV27	.	TRBD2	TRBJ2-3	ASSWSRGVTSTDTQY
TRBV13	few	.	TRBJ2-5	ASGRQGPRETQY
TRBV4-3	few	.	TRBJ2-6	ASSPRMGGANVLT
TRBV12-3/TRBV12-4	.	TRBD1	TRBJ1-5	ASSQELRQGPFQPQH
TRBV5-1	few	.	TRBJ1-1	ASSLVSLGNTEAF
TRBV9	many	TRBD1	TRBJ2-1	ASGRQGALGNEQF
TRBV6-2/TRBV6-3	.	TRBD1	TRBJ1-5	ASAIAGQGFNQPQH
TRBV24-1	.	.	TRBJ1-1	ATSGEVNTEAF
TRBV20-1	.	.	TRBJ2-1	RARGGSGSQF
TRBV7-9	.	.	TRBJ2-5	ASSLDNEETQY
TRBV20-1	many	TRBD2	TRBJ2-1	SARDAGDPYNEQF
TRBV7-3	few	.	TRBJ2-1	ASSPSSGPYNEQF
TRBV7-2	.	.	TRBJ2-3	ASSSRALGLNTQY
TRBV9	few	.	TRBJ2-7	ASSVGPVAVYEQY
TRBV6-6	few	.	TRBJ2-5	ASSYRDPSGEQY
TRBV7-2	few	.	TRBJ2-1	ASSFGLASYNEQF
TRBV9	.	.	TRBJ2-3	ASSARRTDTDTQY
TRBV5-5	.	TRBD1	TRBJ2-3	ASSLYTGGDFTDTQY
TRBV11-1	few	TRBD1	TRBJ2-4	ASSLIGQGGLKGIQY
TRBV29-1	many	TRBD2	TRBJ2-1	SAAGTSGYNEQF
TRBV20-1	few	.	TRBJ1-4	SARDPGATNEKLF
TRBV27	once	TRBD1	TRBJ1-2	ASTGTGQVGYT
TRBV12-3/TRBV12-4	few	.	TRBJ1-2	ASRYSYNYGYT
TRBV3-1	.	TRBD2	TRBJ2-5	ASSLGASGGFQETQY
TRBV7-3	.	TRBD2	TRBJ2-5	ASSSGTSGGVTQY
TRBV28	.	.	TRBJ1-1	ASIGVPNTEAF
TRBV6-4	.	TRBD2	TRBJ2-3	ASSGTSDPTDTQY
TRBV5-1	.	.	TRBJ1-5	ASSLEGIGGNQPQH
TRBV12-3/TRBV12-4	.	.	TRBJ2-7	ASSLNRPGEQY
TRBV7-9	.	.	TRBJ2-3	ASSPRGGNTDTQY
TRBV18	few	TRBD1	TRBJ2-7	ASSSGQGALDEQY
TRBV4-2	once	.	TRBJ2-1	ASSQDRPGYNEQF
TRBV12-3/TRBV12-4	.	TRBD2	TRBJ2-1	ASRGTSGSGNEQF